The source of this TCR beta chain is a study of blood T cell repertoires in COVID-19. For the study at large: The origin of the acute and convalescent COVID-19 samples was the United States, Italy and Spain.

Libraries were prepared by immunoSEQ multiplex PCR; TCRdb keeps only in-frame clonotypes and omits some of them. In the table there are about 73,000 clones, 83% of which are singletons. This clone was observed a single time. The sequence came from a woman between 55 and 75 years old with acute or convalescent COVID-19. Source material: peripheral blood.

This CDR3 is CASTRGGRETQYF. CDR3 DNA sequence: TGTGCCAGCACCCGGGGGGGGCGGGAGACCCAGTACTTC. The chain employs TRBV2 and TRBJ2-5, with 8 bases identical to TRBD2. In germline, CDR1 is SNHLY, CDR2 FYNNEI. This CDR3 contains 13 residues. The ends lost 7 bases at V and 5 bases at J; junction bases unmatched: 6.